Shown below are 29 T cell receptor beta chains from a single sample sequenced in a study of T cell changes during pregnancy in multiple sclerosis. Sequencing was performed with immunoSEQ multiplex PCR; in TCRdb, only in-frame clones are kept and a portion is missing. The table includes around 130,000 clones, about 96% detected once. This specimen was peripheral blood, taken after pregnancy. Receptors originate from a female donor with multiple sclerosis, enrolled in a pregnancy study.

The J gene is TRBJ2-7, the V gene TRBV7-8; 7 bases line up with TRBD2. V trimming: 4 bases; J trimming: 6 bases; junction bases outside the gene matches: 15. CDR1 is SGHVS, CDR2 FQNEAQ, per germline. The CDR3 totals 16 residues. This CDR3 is CASSSTSGTIAGEQYF. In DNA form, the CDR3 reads TGTGCCAGCAGCTCCACCAGCGGGACGATCGCCGGCGAGCAGTACTTC.

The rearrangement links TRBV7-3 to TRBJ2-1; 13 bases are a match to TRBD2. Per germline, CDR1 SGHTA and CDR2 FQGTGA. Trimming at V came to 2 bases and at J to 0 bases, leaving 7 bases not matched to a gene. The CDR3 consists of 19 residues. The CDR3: CASSLGLAGAAISYNEQFF. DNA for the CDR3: TGTGCCAGCAGCTTAGGACTAGCGGGAGCCGCCATCTCCTACAATGAGCAGTTCTTC.

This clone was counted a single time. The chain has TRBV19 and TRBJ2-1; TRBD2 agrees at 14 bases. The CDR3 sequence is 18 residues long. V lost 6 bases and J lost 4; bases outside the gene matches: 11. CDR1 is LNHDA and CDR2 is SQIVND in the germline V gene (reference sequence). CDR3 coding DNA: TGTGCCAGTAGCTCGGGACTAGCGGGAGTCGGTCTATACAATGAGCAGTTCTTC. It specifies CASSSGLAGVGLYNEQFF.

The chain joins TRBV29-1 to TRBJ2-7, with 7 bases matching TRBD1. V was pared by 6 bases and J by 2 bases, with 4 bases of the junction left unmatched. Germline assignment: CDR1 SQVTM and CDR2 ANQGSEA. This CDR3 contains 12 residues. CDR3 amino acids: CSVTGYTYEQYF. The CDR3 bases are TGCAGCGTGACAGGGTATACCTACGAGCAGTACTTC.

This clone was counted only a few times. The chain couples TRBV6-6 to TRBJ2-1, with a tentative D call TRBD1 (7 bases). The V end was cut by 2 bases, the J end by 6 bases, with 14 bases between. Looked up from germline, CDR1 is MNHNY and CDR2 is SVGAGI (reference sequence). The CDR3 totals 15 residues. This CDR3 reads CASSYTGQGGNEQFF. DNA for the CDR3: TGTGCCAGCAGTTACACAGGTCAGGGGGGCAATGAGCAGTTCTTC.

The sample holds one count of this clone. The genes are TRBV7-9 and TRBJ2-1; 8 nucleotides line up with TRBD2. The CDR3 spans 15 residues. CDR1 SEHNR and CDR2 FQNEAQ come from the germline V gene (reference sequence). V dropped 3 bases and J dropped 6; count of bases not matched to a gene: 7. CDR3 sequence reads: CASSFGLAPGNEQFF. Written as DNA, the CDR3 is TGTGCCAGCAGCTTCGGACTAGCCCCGGGCAATGAGCAGTTCTTC. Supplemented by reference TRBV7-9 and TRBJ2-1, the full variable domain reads DTGVSQNPRHKITKRGQNVTFRCDPISEHNRLYWYRQTLGQGPEFLTYFQNEAQLEKSRLLSDRFSAERPKGSFSTLEIQRTEQGDSAMYLCASSFGLAPGNEQFFGPGTRLTVL.

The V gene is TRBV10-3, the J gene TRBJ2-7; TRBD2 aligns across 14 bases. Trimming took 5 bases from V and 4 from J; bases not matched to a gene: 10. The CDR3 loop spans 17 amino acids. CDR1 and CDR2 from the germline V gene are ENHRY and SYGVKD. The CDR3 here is CAISLAGGTSGSYEQYF. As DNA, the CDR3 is TGTGCCATCAGTTTAGCAGGAGGGACTAGCGGGAGTTACGAGCAGTACTTC.

DNA of the CDR3: TGTGCCAGCAGTGAATTGGTAGCAGCGAACACCGGGGAGCTGTTTTTT. Translation gives CASSELVAANTGELFF. The V call is TRBV6-1, the J call TRBJ2-2; D not resolved. This CDR3 is 16 amino acids long. Germline-derived CDR1 and CDR2 are MNHNS and SASEGT. With 2 bases removed from V and 0 bases from J, the gap between germline ends came to 10 bases.

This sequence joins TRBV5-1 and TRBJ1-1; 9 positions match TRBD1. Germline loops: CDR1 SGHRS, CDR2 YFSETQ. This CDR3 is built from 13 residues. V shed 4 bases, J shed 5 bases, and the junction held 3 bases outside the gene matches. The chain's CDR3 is CASSGQGWTEAFF. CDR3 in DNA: TGCGCCAGCAGCGGACAGGGGTGGACTGAAGCTTTCTTT.

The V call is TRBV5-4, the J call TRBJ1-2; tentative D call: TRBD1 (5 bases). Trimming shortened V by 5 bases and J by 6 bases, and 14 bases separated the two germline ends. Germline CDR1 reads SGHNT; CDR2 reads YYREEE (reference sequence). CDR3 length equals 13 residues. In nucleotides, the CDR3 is TGTGCCAGCAGACCCGGGGGGATTGATGGCTACACCTTC. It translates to CASRPGGIDGYTF.

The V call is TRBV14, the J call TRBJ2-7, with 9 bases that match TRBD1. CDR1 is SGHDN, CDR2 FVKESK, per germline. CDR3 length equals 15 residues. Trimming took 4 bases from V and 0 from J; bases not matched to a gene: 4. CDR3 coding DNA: TGTGCCAGCAGCCGCGGACAGGGGTACTCCTACGAGCAGTACTTC. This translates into CASSRGQGYSYEQYF.

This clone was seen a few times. For the CDR3, the DNA is TGTGCCAGCAGCTTAACGCGGCGGGGAATGAACACTGAAGCTTTCTTT. As protein: CASSLTRRGMNTEAFF. This chain links TRBV7-3 with TRBJ1-1; D is undetermined. There are 16 residues in the CDR3. The V and J ends lost 0 bases and 0 bases respectively, with 11 bases between them. Germline assignment: CDR1 SGHTA and CDR2 FQGTGA. Based on the CDR3 plus reference TRBV7-3 and TRBJ1-1, the full variable domain is GAGVSQTPSNKVTEKGKYVELRCDPISGHTALYWYRQSLGQGPEFLIYFQGTGAADDSGLPNDRFFAVRPEGSVSTLKIQRTERGDSAVYLCASSLTRRGMNTEAFFGQGTRLTVV.

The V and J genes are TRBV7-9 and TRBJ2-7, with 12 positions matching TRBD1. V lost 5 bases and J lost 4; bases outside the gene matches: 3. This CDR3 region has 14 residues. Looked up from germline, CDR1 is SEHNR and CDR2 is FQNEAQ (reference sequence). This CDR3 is CASSRGQGAYEQYF. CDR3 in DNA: TGTGCCAGCAGCCGGGGACAGGGGGCTTACGAGCAGTACTTC.

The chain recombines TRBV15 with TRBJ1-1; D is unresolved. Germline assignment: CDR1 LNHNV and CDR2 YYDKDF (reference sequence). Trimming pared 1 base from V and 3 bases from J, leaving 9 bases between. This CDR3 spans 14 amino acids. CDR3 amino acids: CATSRGDPDTEAFF. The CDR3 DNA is TGTGCCACCAGCAGAGGTGATCCAGACACTGAAGCTTTCTTT.

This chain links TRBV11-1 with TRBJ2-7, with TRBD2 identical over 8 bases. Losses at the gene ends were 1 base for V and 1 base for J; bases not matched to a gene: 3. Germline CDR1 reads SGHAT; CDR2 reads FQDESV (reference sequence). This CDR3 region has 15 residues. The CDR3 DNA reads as TGTGCCAGCAGCTTAGGACTAGCGCCATCCTACGAGCAGTACTTC. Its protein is CASSLGLAPSYEQYF.

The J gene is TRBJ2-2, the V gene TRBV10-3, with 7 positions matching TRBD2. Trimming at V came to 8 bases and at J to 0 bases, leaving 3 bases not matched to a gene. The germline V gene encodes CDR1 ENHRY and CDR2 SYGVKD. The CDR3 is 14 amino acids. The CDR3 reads CAIGTTSNTGELFF. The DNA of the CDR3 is TGTGCCATCGGGACTACCTCGAACACCGGGGAGCTGTTTTTT.

The chain's CDR3 is CASSPGPGVDEQFF. The CDR3 nucleotides are TGTGCCAGCTCACCGGGACCGGGGGTGGATGAGCAGTTCTTC. This chain links TRBV18 with TRBJ2-1; weak D call: TRBD2 (6 bases). The CDR3 is made up of 14 amino acids. V was shortened by 3 bases and J by 8 bases, with 14 bases between the two germline ends. Germline values: CDR1 KGHSH, CDR2 LQKENI. The full variable domain, with the rest looked up from reference TRBV18 and TRBJ2-1, is NAGVMQNPRHLVRRRGQEARLRCSPMKGHSHVYWYRQLPEEGLKFMVYLQKENIIDESGMPKERFSAEFPKEGPSILRIQQVVRGDSAAYFCASSPGPGVDEQFFGPGTRLTVL.

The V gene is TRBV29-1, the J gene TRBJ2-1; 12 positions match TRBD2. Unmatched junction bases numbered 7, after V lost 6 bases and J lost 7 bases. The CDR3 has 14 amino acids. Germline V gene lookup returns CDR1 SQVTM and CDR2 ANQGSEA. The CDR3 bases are TGCAGCGTCCTGGGACTAGCGGGCTTTAATGAGCAGTTCTTC. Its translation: CSVLGLAGFNEQFF.

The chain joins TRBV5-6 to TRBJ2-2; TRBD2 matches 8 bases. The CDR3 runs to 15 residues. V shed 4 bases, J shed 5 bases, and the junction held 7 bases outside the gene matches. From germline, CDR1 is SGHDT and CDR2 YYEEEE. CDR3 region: CASSHPGLATGELFF. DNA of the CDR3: TGTGCCAGCAGCCACCCCGGACTAGCTACCGGGGAGCTGTTTTTT.

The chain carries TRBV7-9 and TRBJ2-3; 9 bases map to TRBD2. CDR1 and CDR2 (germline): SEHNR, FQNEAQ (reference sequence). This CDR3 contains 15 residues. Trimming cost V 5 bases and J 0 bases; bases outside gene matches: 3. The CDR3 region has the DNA TGTGCCAGCAGCACGACTAGCGGAAGCACAGATACGCAGTATTTT. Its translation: CASSTTSGSTDTQYF.

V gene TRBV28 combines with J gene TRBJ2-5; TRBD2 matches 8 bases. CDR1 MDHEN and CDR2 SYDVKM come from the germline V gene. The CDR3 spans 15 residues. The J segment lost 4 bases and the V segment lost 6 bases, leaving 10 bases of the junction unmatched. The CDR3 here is CASSAIQLAVETQYF. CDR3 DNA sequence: TGTGCCAGCAGCGCCATTCAACTAGCGGTAGAGACCCAGTACTTC. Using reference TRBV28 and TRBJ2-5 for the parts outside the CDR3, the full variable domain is DVKVTQSSRYLVKRTGEKVFLECVQDMDHENMFWYRQDPGLGLRLIYFSYDVKMKEKGDIPEGYSVSREKKERFSLILESASTNQTSMYLCASSAIQLAVETQYFGPGTRLLVL.

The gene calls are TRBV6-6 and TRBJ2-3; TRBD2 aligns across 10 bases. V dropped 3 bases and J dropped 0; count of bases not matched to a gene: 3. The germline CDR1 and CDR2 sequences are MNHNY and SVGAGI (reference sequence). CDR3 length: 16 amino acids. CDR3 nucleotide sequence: TGTGCCAGCAGTTATTGGACTAGCGGTAGCACAGATACGCAGTATTTT. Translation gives CASSYWTSGSTDTQYF.

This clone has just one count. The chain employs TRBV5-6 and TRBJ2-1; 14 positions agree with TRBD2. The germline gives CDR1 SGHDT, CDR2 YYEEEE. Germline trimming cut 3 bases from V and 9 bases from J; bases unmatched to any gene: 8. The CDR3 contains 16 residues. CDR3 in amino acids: CASSWGLAGDSSEQFF. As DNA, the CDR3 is TGTGCCAGCAGCTGGGGACTAGCGGGGGATTCAAGTGAGCAGTTCTTC.

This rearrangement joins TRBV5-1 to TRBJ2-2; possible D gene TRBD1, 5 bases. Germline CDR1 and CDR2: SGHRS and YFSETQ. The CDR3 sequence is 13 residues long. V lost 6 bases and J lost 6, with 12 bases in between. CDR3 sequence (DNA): TGCGCCAGCAAAATCCAGGGTCCCGGGGAGCTGTTTTTT. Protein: CASKIQGPGELFF.

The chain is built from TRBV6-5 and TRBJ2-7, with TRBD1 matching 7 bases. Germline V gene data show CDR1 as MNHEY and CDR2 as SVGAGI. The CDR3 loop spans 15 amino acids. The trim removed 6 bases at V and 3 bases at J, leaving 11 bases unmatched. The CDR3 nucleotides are TGTGCCAGCAGGACAGGGAAGAGTTTCCTCTACGAGCAGTACTTC. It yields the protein CASRTGKSFLYEQYF.

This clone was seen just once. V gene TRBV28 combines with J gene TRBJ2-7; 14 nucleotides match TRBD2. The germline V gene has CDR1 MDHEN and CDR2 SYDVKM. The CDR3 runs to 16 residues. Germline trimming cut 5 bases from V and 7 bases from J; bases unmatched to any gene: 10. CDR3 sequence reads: CASSPDGLAGGQEQYF. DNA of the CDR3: TGTGCCAGCAGTCCCGACGGACTAGCGGGAGGTCAAGAGCAGTACTTC.

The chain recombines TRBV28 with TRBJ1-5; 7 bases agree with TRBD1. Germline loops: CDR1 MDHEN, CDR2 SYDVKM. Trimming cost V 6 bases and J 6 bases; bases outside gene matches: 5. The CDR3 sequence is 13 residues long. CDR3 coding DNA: TGTGCCAGCAGACCGACAGGGTTTCAGCCCCAGCATTTT. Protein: CASRPTGFQPQHF.

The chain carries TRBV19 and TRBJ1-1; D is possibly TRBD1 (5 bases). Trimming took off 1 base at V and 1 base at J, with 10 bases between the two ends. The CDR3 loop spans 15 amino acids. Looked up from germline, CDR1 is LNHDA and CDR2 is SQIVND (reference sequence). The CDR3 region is CASSIGPQGNTEAFF. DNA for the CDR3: TGTGCCAGTAGTATAGGCCCCCAGGGGAACACTGAAGCTTTCTTT. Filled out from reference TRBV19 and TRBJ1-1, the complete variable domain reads DGGITQSPKYLFRKEGQNVTLSCEQNLNHDAMYWYRQDPGQGLRLIYYSQIVNDFQKGDIAEGYSVSREKKESFPLTVTSAQKNPTAFYLCASSIGPQGNTEAFFGQGTRLTVV.

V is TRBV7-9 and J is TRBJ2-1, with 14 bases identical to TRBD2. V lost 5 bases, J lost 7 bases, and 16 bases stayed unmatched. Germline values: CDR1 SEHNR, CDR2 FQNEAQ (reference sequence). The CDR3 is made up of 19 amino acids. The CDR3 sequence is CASSPPGLAGVLAGNEQFF. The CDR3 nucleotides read TGTGCCAGCAGCCCCCCGGGACTAGCGGGAGTATTGGCGGGAAATGAGCAGTTCTTC.